Below are 20 T cell receptor beta chains sequenced from a single sample in a study of T cell responses to AZD1222 COVID-19 vaccine. Repertoires were generated with immunoSEQ multiplex PCR, while TCRdb's copy carries only in-frame clones and drops some. The sample contains 86,000 or so clones, about 86% of which appear only once. Sequencing used peripheral blood, obtained 28 days after the second AZD1222 dose. Receptors were obtained from an adult who received the AZD1222 COVID-19 vaccine.

The chain recombines TRBV7-3 with TRBJ2-7; tentatively, D is TRBD2 (5 bases). Germline loops: CDR1 SGHTA, CDR2 FQGTGA. The CDR3 spans 15 residues. The V end lost 5 bases, the J end lost 2 bases, and 16 bases lay between the germline ends. CDR3 in amino acids: CASSPHEGPTYEQYF. CDR3 DNA: TGTGCCAGCAGCCCTCATGAGGGCCCCACCTACGAGCAGTACTTC.

The chain employs TRBV28 and TRBJ1-5, with D unclear. There are 12 residues in the CDR3. Germline lookup yields CDR1 MDHEN and CDR2 SYDVKM. Trimming pared 5 bases from V and 7 bases from J, leaving 9 bases between. The CDR3 loop reads CASSRLGQPQHF. In DNA form, the CDR3 reads TGTGCCAGCAGTCGCCTGGGGCAGCCCCAGCATTTT.

The chain recombines TRBV3-1 (or the pseudogene TRBV3-2) with TRBJ2-7; D possibly uses TRBD1 or TRBD2 (6 bases each). The germline CDR1 and CDR2 sequences are LGHDT and YNNKEL (reference sequence). V was trimmed by 0 bases and J by 7 bases, leaving 19 bases between them. This CDR3 region has 16 residues. This CDR3 is CASSQDRGGDSMEQYF. As DNA, the CDR3 is TGTGCCAGCAGCCAAGACAGGGGTGGGGACTCCATGGAGCAGTACTTC.

The chain combines TRBV6-5 with TRBJ1-4; 8 nucleotides agree with TRBD1. The CDR3 is 15 amino acids. V lost 7 bases to trimming and J lost 7 bases; unmatched junction nucleotides: 11. The germline V gene has CDR1 MNHEY and CDR2 SVGAGI. The CDR3 nucleotides read TGTGCCAGCAAATCCTTTACAGGGGGGAGTGAAAAACTGTTTTTT. It encodes CASKSFTGGSEKLFF.

This clone appeared a single time. The chain recombines TRBV4-1 with TRBJ1-1; 9 bases agree with TRBD1. The J segment lost 1 base and the V segment lost 6 bases, leaving 6 bases of the junction unmatched. The CDR3 extends over 15 amino acids. From germline, CDR1 is MGHRA and CDR2 YSYEKL. DNA for the CDR3: TGCGCCAGCAGAATACCGGGACAGGGGAACACTGAAGCTTTCTTT. This gives the protein CASRIPGQGNTEAFF.

V is TRBV12-3 or TRBV12-4 and J is TRBJ1-1, with D possibly matching TRBD1 (5 bases). This CDR3 region has 13 residues. Trimming shortened V by 6 bases and J by 1 base, and 9 bases separated the two germline ends. CDR3 nucleotides: TGTGCCAGCAGAGACAGTTGGAACACTGAAGCTTTCTTT. Amino acids: CASRDSWNTEAFF.

This chain joins TRBV7-8 and TRBJ1-4, with TRBD1 matching over 9 bases. CDR1 and CDR2 (germline): SGHVS, FQNEAQ. The CDR3 is 16 amino acids. The trim removed 4 bases at V and 8 bases at J, leaving 11 bases unmatched. CDR3 protein: CASSSNPRQGGEKLFF. The CDR3, as DNA: TGTGCCAGCAGCTCAAACCCTCGACAGGGGGGCGAAAAACTGTTTTTT.

The chain has TRBV11-2 and TRBJ2-4; a weak D match, TRBD2 (6 bases). Germline V gene lookup returns CDR1 SGHAT and CDR2 FQNNGV. V was pared by 0 bases and J by 11 bases, with 14 bases between. This CDR3 is 14 amino acids long. CDR3 coding DNA: TGTGCCAGCAGCTTAGAAACGGGGACGGGGGTTCAGTACTTC. As protein: CASSLETGTGVQYF.

V gene TRBV2 combines with J gene TRBJ1-2; 7 bases are a match to TRBD1. This CDR3 region has 14 residues. The junction had 11 bases not matched to a gene; V was cut back by 6 bases and J by 7 bases. The germline gives CDR1 SNHLY, CDR2 FYNNEI. The CDR3 region has the DNA TGTGCCAGCAGCGCGGGACAGTTAGTAGGTGGCTACACCTTC. Translation gives CASSAGQLVGGYTF.

The V and J genes are TRBV30 and TRBJ2-6; D ambiguous. Germline V gene lookup returns CDR1 GTSNPN and CDR2 SVGIG (reference sequence). CDR3 size: 15 residues. Trimming pared 3 bases from V and 2 bases from J, leaving 11 bases between. Here the CDR3 reads CAWSRQMPGANVLTF. The CDR3 DNA reads as TGTGCCTGGAGCCGCCAAATGCCTGGGGCCAACGTCCTGACTTTC. The full variable domain, in which reference TRBV30 and TRBJ2-6 provide the parts outside the CDR3, is SQTIHQWPATLVQPVGSPLSLECTVEGTSNPNLYWYRQAAGRGLQLLFYSVGIGQISSEVPQNLSASRPQDRQFILSSKKLLLSDSGFYLCAWSRQMPGANVLTFGAGSRLTVL.

This chain joins TRBV5-6 and TRBJ2-7; possibly TRBD1 for D (5 bases). Germline V gene lookup returns CDR1 SGHDT and CDR2 YYEEEE. V lost 4 bases and J lost 0, with 8 bases in between. CDR3 size: 13 residues. CDR3 DNA sequence: TGTGCCAGCAGCCCGGACACCTCCTACGAGCAGTACTTC. Protein: CASSPDTSYEQYF.

This clone was found once. The chain is built from TRBV9 and TRBJ1-1; D remains ambiguous. The CDR3 runs to 14 residues. Trimming removed 0 bases at V and 4 bases at J, with 10 bases between. CDR1 and CDR2 from the germline V gene are SGDLS and YYNGEE. CDR3 sequence (DNA): TGTGCCAGCAGCGTAGATTCGGGGAGCACTGAAGCTTTCTTT. Protein product: CASSVDSGSTEAFF. Combining the CDR3 with reference TRBV9 and TRBJ1-1 gives the whole variable domain DSGVTQTPKHLITATGQRVTLRCSPRSGDLSVYWYQQSLDQGLQFLIQYYNGEERAKGNILERFSAQQFPDLHSELNLSSLELGDSALYFCASSVDSGSTEAFFGQGTRLTVV.

The CDR3 spells CASSRGRNSYEQYF. The CDR3 DNA reads as TGTGCCAGTAGTCGGGGACGGAATTCCTACGAGCAGTACTTC. This rearrangement joins TRBV19 to TRBJ2-7, with D perhaps matching TRBD1 or TRBD2 (5 bases each). Trimming took off 5 bases at V and 1 base at J, with 12 bases between the two ends. Germline V gives CDR1 LNHDA, CDR2 SQIVND (reference sequence). The CDR3 totals 14 residues.

This clone was recorded only once. This chain connects TRBV25-1 to TRBJ2-5, with D perhaps matching TRBD1 or TRBD2 (5 bases each). This CDR3 has 17 residues. Trimming left V 1 base short and J 4 bases short, with 19 bases between. The germline V gene encodes CDR1 MGHDK and CDR2 SYGVNS. Written as DNA, the CDR3 is TGTGCCAGCAGTGAATCAGGGTTGAGGAGTGGGGGAGAGACCCAGTACTTC. The encoded protein is CASSESGLRSGGETQYF. The complete variable domain, with remaining parts taken from reference TRBV25-1 and TRBJ2-5, reads EADIYQTPRYLVIGTGKKITLECSQTMGHDKMYWYQQDPGMELHLIHYSYGVNSTEKGDLSSESTVSRIRTEHFPLTLESARPSHTSQYLCASSESGLRSGGETQYFGPGTRLLVL.

The V call is TRBV6-5, the J call TRBJ1-1, with a tentative D call TRBD1 (6 bases). The germline CDR1 and CDR2 sequences are MNHEY and SVGAGI. The V and J ends lost 5 bases and 1 base respectively, with 8 bases between them. The CDR3 is 13 amino acids. The CDR3 DNA reads as TGTGCCAGCAGTACCAGGGGGAACACTGAAGCTTTCTTT. Translated: CASSTRGNTEAFF.

The chain is built from TRBV11-2 and TRBJ1-1; 8 bases map to TRBD1. This CDR3 comprises 15 residues. CDR1 SGHAT and CDR2 FQNNGV come from the germline V gene. V was clipped by 3 bases and J by 1 base; unmatched bases: 4. This chain's CDR3 is CASSLTGVPNTEAFF. The CDR3 DNA sequence: TGTGCCAGCAGCTTGACAGGGGTTCCGAACACTGAAGCTTTCTTT.

The V call is TRBV9, the J call TRBJ2-5; D is possibly TRBD1 or TRBD2 (6 bases each). The germline V gene encodes CDR1 SGDLS and CDR2 YYNGEE. This CDR3 contains 16 residues. V was trimmed by 0 bases and J by 0 bases, leaving 12 bases between them. CDR3 region: CASSVASGAYQETQYF. CDR3 nucleotides: TGTGCCAGCAGCGTAGCTTCGGGGGCTTACCAAGAGACCCAGTACTTC. Complete variable domain (other parts from reference TRBV9 and TRBJ2-5): DSGVTQTPKHLITATGQRVTLRCSPRSGDLSVYWYQQSLDQGLQFLIQYYNGEERAKGNILERFSAQQFPDLHSELNLSSLELGDSALYFCASSVASGAYQETQYFGPGTRLLVL.

The V call is TRBV5-1, the J call TRBJ2-6; the D is unclear. Trimming stripped 0 bases from V and 2 bases from J, with 15 bases between. Germline V gene data show CDR1 as SGHRS and CDR2 as YFSETQ. The CDR3 contains 18 residues. CDR3 loop: CASSLAAVMGTGANVLTF. The CDR3 DNA reads as TGCGCCAGCAGCTTGGCGGCCGTGATGGGGACTGGGGCCAACGTCCTGACTTTC.

This clone was counted between two and nine times. J is TRBJ2-3 and V is TRBV30; D is possibly TRBD1 (6 bases). The V gene lost 0 bases and the J gene lost 5 bases, with 21 bases spanning the gap. CDR3 length equals 17 residues. Germline assignment: CDR1 GTSNPN and CDR2 SVGIG (reference sequence). CDR3 region: CAWSVRRGRDTGDTQYF. CDR3 coding DNA: TGTGCCTGGAGTGTACGTAGGGGGAGAGACACTGGAGATACGCAGTATTTT.

The V gene is TRBV5-4, the J gene TRBJ2-2; possible D gene TRBD2, 6 bases. The V end lost 4 bases, the J end lost 0 bases, and 16 bases lay between the germline ends. Germline V gene sequence: CDR1 SGHNT, CDR2 YYREEE (reference sequence). CDR3 length equals 17 residues. The CDR3 nucleotides are TGTGCCAGCAGCAGAAAGGACTACCTGACGAACACCGGGGAGCTGTTTTTT. This encodes CASSRKDYLTNTGELFF.